This entry features one T cell receptor (beta chain) sequence. Using immunoSEQ multiplex PCR, the repertoire was profiled, and TCRdb retains in-frame clones only, with some absent. The sample records fewer than 350,000 clones, about nine tenths being singletons. The data were obtained in a study of blood T cell repertoires in COVID-19. Study information: There were acute and convalescent COVID-19 samples, and they came from the United States, Italy and Spain. The cDNA or gDNA used as material had been derived from T cells, B-cell-depleted T cells, or PBMCs.

Participants came from some 23 US areas, aged about 18 to 89 years. Cohorts were determined from participant-reported clinical history. The sequenced sample consisted of PBMCs or T cells enriched from blood (not recorded which). The clonotype originates from a woman in her thirties or forties with acute COVID-19.

CDR3 protein: CASSRPTGVSGNTIYF. The CDR3 nucleotides are TGTGCCAGCTCACGACCGACGGGGGTCTCTGGAAACACCATATATTTT. The rearrangement joins TRBV18 to TRBJ1-3, with a weak D call TRBD1 (5 bases). Trimming cost V 4 bases and J 0 bases, with 13 bases left between them. CDR1 and CDR2 from the germline V gene are KGHSH and LQKENI. CDR3 size: 16 residues.